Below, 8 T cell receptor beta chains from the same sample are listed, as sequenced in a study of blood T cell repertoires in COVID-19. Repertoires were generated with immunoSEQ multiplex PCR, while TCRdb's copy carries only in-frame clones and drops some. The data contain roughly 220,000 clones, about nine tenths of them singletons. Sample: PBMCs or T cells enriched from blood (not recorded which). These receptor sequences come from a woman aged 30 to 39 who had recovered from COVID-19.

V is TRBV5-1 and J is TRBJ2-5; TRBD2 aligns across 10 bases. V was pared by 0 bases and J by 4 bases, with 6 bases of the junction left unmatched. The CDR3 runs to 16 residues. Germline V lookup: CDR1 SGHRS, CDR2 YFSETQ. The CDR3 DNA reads TGCGCCAGCAGCTTGGCCAGCGGGGGGGCCGGAGAGACCCAGTACTTC. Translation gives CASSLASGGAGETQYF.

The CDR3 region has the DNA TGTGCCAGCAGTCACTGGGGGCGAGGACTAGAGACCCAGTACTTC. It yields the protein CASSHWGRGLETQYF. The gene calls are TRBV14 and TRBJ2-5, with D perhaps TRBD1 (6 bases). This CDR3 has 15 residues. CDR1 is SGHDN, CDR2 FVKESK, per germline. V dropped 6 bases and J dropped 4 bases, with 18 bases sitting between them.

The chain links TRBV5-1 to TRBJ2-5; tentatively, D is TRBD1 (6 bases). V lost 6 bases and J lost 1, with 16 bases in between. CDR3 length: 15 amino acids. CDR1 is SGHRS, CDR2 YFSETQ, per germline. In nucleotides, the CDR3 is TGCGCCAGCAAAACAGGGCCTTTTTCCCAAGAGACCCAGTACTTC. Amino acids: CASKTGPFSQETQYF.

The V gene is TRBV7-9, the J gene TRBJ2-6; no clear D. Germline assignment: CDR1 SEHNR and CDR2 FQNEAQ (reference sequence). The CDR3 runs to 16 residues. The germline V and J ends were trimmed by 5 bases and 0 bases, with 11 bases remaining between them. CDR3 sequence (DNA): TGTGCCAGCAGCGACACAGAGTTCTCTGGGGCCAACGTCCTGACTTTC. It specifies CASSDTEFSGANVLTF.

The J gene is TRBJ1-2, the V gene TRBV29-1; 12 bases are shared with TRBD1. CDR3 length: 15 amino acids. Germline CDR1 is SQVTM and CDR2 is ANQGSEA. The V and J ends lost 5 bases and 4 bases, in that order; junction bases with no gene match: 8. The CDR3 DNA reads TGCAGCGTTACCGGGACAGGGGGCAGTGGCTATGGCTACACCTTC. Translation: CSVTGTGGSGYGYTF. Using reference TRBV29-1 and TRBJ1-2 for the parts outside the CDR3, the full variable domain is SAVISQKPSRDICQRGTSLTIQCQVDSQVTMMFWYRQQPGQSLTLIATANQGSEATYESGFVIDKFPISRPNLTFSTLTVSNMSPEDSSIYLCSVTGTGGSGYGYTFGSGTRLTVV.

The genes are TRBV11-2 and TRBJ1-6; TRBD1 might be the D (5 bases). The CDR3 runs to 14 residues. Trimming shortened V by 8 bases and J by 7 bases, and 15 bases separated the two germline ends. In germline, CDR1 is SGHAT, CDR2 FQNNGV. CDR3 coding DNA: TGTGCCAGCGACCCTAGGGCAGGGAATTCACCCCTCCACTTT. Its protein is CASDPRAGNSPLHF.

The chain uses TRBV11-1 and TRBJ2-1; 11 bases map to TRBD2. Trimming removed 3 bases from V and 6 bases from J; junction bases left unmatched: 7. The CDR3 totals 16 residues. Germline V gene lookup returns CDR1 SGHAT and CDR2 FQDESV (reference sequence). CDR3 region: CASSFSTSGAINEQFF. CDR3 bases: TGTGCCAGCAGCTTTTCGACTAGCGGGGCTATCAATGAGCAGTTCTTC.

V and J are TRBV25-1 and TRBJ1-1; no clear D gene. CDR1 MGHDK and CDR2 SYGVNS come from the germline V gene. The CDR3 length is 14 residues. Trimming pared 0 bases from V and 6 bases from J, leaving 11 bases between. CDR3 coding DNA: TGTGCCAGCAGTGAATATTCACCGGGAGCTGAAGCTTTCTTT. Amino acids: CASSEYSPGAEAFF.